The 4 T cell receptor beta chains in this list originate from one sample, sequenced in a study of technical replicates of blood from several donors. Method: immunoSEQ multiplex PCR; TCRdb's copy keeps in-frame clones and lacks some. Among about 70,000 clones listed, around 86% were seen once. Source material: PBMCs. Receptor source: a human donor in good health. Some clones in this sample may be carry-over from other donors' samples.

For the CDR3, the DNA is TGTGCCAGCAGCTTGGGGGGCCCCTATGGCTACACCTTC. Protein: CASSLGGPYGYTF. The rearrangement joins TRBV5-6 to TRBJ1-2; perhaps TRBD1 as D (5 bases). The CDR3 consists of 13 residues. The germline V and J ends were trimmed by 0 bases and 4 bases, with 7 bases remaining between them. The germline V gene encodes CDR1 SGHDT and CDR2 YYEEEE.

Here the CDR3 reads CASSSGTGGFEKLFF. DNA of the CDR3: TGTGCCAGCAGCTCAGGGACAGGGGGCTTTGAAAAACTGTTTTTT. The chain uses TRBV7-3 and TRBJ1-4; 12 positions agree with TRBD1. J gave up 7 bases and V 4 bases, and 4 bases lay outside the gene matches. Germline V gene sequence: CDR1 SGHTA, CDR2 FQGTGA. The CDR3 totals 15 residues.

CDR3 residues: CAWAEGTGINSPLHF. Here the CDR3 DNA reads TGTGCCTGGGCTGAAGGGACAGGGATTAATTCACCCCTCCACTTT. The chain combines TRBV30 with TRBJ1-6; 9 nucleotides match TRBD1. The germline V gene encodes CDR1 GTSNPN and CDR2 SVGIG (reference sequence). The V segment lost 5 bases and the J segment 6 bases; nucleotides outside the gene matches: 8. The CDR3 contains 15 residues.

CDR3 in DNA: TGTGCCAGCAGCCAGAGTTGGTCTCGGGACAGCCTCTCCTACGAGCAGTACTTC. Translation gives CASSQSWSRDSLSYEQYF. The chain uses TRBV14 and TRBJ2-7; 7 bases are a match to TRBD1. Germline V gives CDR1 SGHDN, CDR2 FVKESK. V shed 3 bases, J shed 0 bases, and the junction held 14 bases outside the gene matches. There are 18 residues in the CDR3.